Below are 14 T cell receptor beta chains sequenced from a single sample in a study of blood T cells in healthy people across ages. The use of a sample-barcoded 5' primer and a J-beta primer mix characterized a second PCR of about 7 to 12 cycles. One entry per CDR3 protein, called by TCRdb with MiXCR from the 5' RACE reads. The sample records 600,000 to 800,000 distinct CDR3 sequences, around 52% being singletons. Source material: blood. These TCRs come from a woman older than 75 in good health.

In its sample, this clonotype was seen many times. The rearrangement links TRBV4-2 to TRBJ2-7, with TRBD2 matching 10 bases. CDR3 length equals 15 residues. Germline V gives CDR1 LGHNA, CDR2 YNFKEQ. V gave up 5 bases and J gave up 6 bases; unmatched junction bases: 10. CDR3: CASSIRTSGASEQYF. The CDR3 coding sequence is TGTGCCAGCAGCATTCGGACTAGCGGTGCCTCCGAGCAGTACTTC.

The J gene is TRBJ2-2, the V gene TRBV7-8; a weak D match, TRBD2 (5 bases). The CDR3 runs 15 residues. V lost 1 base and J 1 base, leaving 7 bases between the germline ends. Looked up from germline, CDR1 is SGHVS and CDR2 is FQNEAQ. The CDR3 is CASSLELGNTGELFF. The CDR3 nucleotides are TGTGCCAGCAGCTTAGAACTAGGGAACACCGGGGAGCTGTTTTTT.

The J gene is TRBJ2-3, the V gene TRBV14; tentative D call: TRBD1 (5 bases). With 5 bases removed from V and 8 bases from J, the gap between germline ends came to 11 bases. Germline values: CDR1 SGHDN, CDR2 FVKESK. The CDR3 covers 12 residues. CDR3 DNA sequence: TGTGCCAGCAGCACCAAGGGGTTTACGCAGTATTTT. This gives the protein CASSTKGFTQYF.

The rearrangement uses TRBV5-8 and TRBJ2-7; no clear D. Germline V gene data show CDR1 as SGHTS and CDR2 as YDEGEE. The CDR3 has 15 amino acids. Trimming removed 1 base from V and 0 bases from J, with 11 bases in between. This CDR3 reads CASSLTELDSYEQYF. As DNA, the CDR3 is TGTGCCAGCAGCTTGACAGAGTTAGACTCCTACGAGCAGTACTTC.

With regard to this clonotype: This may be a read error: a much more frequent sequence differs by one nucleotide. As DNA, the CDR3 is TGCAGTGCTAGAGTGGGGTCGACCGCAACAGATACGCGGTATTTT. This translates into CSARVGSTATDTRYF. This chain connects TRBV20-1 to TRBJ2-3, with D uncertain. This CDR3 comprises 15 residues. CDR1 is DFQATT and CDR2 is SNEGSKA in the germline V gene (reference sequence).

Ten or more counts support this clonotype. A read error may produce the germline difference seen at one junction end. The J gene is TRBJ2-6, the V gene TRBV7-9; D is uncertain. Germline CDR1 reads SEHNR; CDR2 reads FQNEAQ (reference sequence). The CDR3 is 15 residues long. In DNA, the CDR3 is TGTGCGAGCAGGCCCACTGACTCTGGGGCCAACGTCCTGACTTTC. This codes for CASRPTDSGANVLTF.

Comment on this clonotype: A much larger clone is a single base away; this may be a read error. The chain carries TRBV7-2 and TRBJ1-5, with 7 bases matching TRBD1. The CDR3 totals 15 residues. After removal of 3 bases from V and 3 bases from J, the junction contained 5 bases not matched to a gene. From germline, CDR1 is SGHTA and CDR2 FQGNSA. The CDR3 reads CASSLKGQLNQPQHF. The CDR3 region has the DNA TGTGCCAGCAGCTTGAAGGGACAGCTCAATCAGCCCCAGCATTTT.

This clonotype has a handful of counts. DNA of the CDR3: TGTGCCAGCAGAACCGGAGATACGCAGTATTTT. Amino acid sequence: CASRTGDTQYF. The chain recombines TRBV7-2 with TRBJ2-3; no clear D gene. Per germline, CDR1 SGHTA and CDR2 FQGNSA. The length of the CDR3 is 11 residues. Trimming shortened V by 6 bases and J by 5 bases, and 6 bases separated the two germline ends.

This clonotype was found many times. The chain combines TRBV4-2 with TRBJ1-2, with D hard to call. Between the trimmed V and J ends, which lost 0 bases and 6 bases, there was a span of 8 bases. The CDR3 contains 13 residues. Germline V lookup: CDR1 LGHNA, CDR2 YNFKEQ. The CDR3 bases are TGTGCCAGCAGCCAAGATTGGCGGGATGGCTACACCTTC. Translating gives CASSQDWRDGYTF.

The CDR3 nucleotides are TGTGCCAGCAGCTCCCGACAGGGAGCCGAGCAGTACTTC. Protein product: CASSSRQGAEQYF. The V call is TRBV7-2, the J call TRBJ2-7; 7 bases line up with TRBD1. Germline CDR1 SGHTA, CDR2 FQGNSA. This CDR3 has 13 amino acids. V gave up 4 bases and J gave up 6 bases; unmatched junction bases: 6.

V is TRBV27 and J is TRBJ1-5, with unresolved D. Germline assignment: CDR1 MNHEY and CDR2 SMNVEV (reference sequence). V lost 6 bases and J lost 2, with 11 bases in between. The CDR3 extends over 14 amino acids. As DNA, the CDR3 is TGTGCCAGCAGCCTCCTAATGGGCAATCAGCCCCAGCATTTT. It is translated as CASSLLMGNQPQHF.

On this clonotype itself: Just one base apart from a much larger clone, this may be a read error. This sequence joins TRBV5-1 and TRBJ1-2; possibly TRBD1 for D (6 bases). CDR3 length: 16 residues. V lost 4 bases and J lost 12, with 28 bases in between. Germline CDR1 SGHRS, CDR2 YFSETQ. This CDR3 is CASSLRTARASNGHTF. DNA for the CDR3: TGCGCCAGCAGCCTACGGACAGCTAGGGCTTCGAACGGCCACACCTTC.

This clonotype appeared a few times. The V call is TRBV7-9, the J call TRBJ1-4; 9 bases fit TRBD1. Germline loops: CDR1 SEHNR, CDR2 FQNEAQ (reference sequence). J gave up 8 bases and V 3 bases, and 4 bases lay outside the gene matches. The CDR3 is 14 amino acids. The CDR3 DNA is TGTGCCAGCAGCTTCACAGGGGGCTCGGAAAAACTGTTTTTT. Its translation: CASSFTGGSEKLFF.

The chain is built from TRBV7-9 and TRBJ1-2; D is unclear. The V gene's germline CDR1 is SEHNR and CDR2 FQNEAQ (reference sequence). The CDR3 length is 15 residues. The V end lost 3 bases, the J end lost 1 base, and 12 bases lay between the germline ends. This CDR3 is CASSFRTDINYGYTF. The CDR3 nucleotides read TGTGCCAGCAGCTTCCGGACGGATATTAACTATGGCTACACCTTC.